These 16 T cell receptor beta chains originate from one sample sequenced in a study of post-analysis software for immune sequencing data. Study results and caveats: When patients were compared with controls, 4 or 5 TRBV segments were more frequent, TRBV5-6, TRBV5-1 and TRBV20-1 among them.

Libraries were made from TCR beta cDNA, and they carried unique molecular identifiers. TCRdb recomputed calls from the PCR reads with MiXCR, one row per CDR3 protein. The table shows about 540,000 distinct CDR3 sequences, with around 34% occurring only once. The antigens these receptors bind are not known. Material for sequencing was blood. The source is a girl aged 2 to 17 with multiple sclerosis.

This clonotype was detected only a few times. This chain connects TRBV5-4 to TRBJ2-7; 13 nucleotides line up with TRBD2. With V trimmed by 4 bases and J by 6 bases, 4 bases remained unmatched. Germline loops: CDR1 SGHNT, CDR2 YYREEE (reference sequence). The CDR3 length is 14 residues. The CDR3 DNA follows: TGTGCCAGCAGCGACCGACTAGCGGGGGGCGAGCAGTACTTC. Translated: CASSDRLAGGEQYF.

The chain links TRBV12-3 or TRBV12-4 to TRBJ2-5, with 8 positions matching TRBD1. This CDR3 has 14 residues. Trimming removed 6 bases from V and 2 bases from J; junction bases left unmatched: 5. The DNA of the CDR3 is TGTGCCAGCAGGTTGGGGACAGGACAAGAGACCCAGTACTTC. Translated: CASRLGTGQETQYF.

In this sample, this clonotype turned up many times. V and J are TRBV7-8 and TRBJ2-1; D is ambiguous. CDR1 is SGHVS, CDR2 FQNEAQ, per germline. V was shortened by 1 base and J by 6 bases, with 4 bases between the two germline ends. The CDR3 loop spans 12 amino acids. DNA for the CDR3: TGTGCCAGCAGCTTAGGGGCCAATGAGCAGTTCTTC. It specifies CASSLGANEQFF.

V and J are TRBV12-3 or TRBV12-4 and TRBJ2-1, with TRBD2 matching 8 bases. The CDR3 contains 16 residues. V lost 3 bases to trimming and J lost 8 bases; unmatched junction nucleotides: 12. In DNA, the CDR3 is TGTGCCAGCAGTTTGGGACCGGGACTAGGTTCGCATGAGCAGTTCTTC. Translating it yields CASSLGPGLGSHEQFF.

The CDR3 sequence is CAISEGDSGETQYF. The CDR3 DNA is TGTGCCATCAGTGAAGGGGACTCGGGGGAGACCCAGTACTTC. The chain employs TRBV10-3 and TRBJ2-5; D may be TRBD2 (6 bases). V lost 3 bases and J 5 bases, leaving 13 bases between the germline ends. The CDR3 is made up of 14 amino acids. The germline CDR1 and CDR2 sequences are ENHRY and SYGVKD.

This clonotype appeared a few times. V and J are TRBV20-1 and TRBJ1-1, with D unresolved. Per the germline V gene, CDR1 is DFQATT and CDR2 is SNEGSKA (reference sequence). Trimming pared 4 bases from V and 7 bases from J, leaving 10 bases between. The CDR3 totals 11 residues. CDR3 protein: CSANDGLEAFF. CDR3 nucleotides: TGCAGTGCTAATGACGGTCTTGAAGCTTTCTTT.

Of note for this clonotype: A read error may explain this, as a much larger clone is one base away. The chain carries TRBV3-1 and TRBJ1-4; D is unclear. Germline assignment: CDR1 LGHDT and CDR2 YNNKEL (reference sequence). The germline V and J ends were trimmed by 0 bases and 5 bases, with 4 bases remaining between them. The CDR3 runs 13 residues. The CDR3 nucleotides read TGTGCCAGCAGCCAAGACGGGAATGAAAAACTGTTTTTT. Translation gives CASSQDGNEKLFF.

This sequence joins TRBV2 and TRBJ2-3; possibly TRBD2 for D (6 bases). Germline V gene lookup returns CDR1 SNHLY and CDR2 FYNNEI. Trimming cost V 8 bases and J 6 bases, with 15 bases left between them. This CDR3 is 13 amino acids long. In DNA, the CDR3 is TGTGCCAGCCGTGCGGGGCCCGGGGATACGCAGTATTTT. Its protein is CASRAGPGDTQYF.

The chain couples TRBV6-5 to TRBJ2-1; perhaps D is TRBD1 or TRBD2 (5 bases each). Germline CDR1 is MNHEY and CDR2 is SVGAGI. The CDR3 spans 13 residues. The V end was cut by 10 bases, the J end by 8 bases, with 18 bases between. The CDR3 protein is CATEGPSCDEQFF. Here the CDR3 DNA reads TGTGCCACCGAGGGACCCTCGTGCGATGAGCAGTTCTTC.

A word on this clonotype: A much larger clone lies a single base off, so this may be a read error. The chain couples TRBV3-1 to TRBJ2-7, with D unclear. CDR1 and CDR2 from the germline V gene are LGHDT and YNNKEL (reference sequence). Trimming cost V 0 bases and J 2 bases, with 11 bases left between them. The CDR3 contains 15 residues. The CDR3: CASSQEPVDPYEQYF. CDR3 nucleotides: TGTGCCAGCAGCCAAGAGCCCGTGGACCCCTACGAGCAGTACTTC.

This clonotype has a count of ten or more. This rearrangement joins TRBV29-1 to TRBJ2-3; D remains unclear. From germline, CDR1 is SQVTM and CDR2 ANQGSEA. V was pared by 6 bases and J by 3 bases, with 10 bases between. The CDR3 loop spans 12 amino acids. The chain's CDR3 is CSVAPGTDTQYF. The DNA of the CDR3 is TGCAGCGTAGCCCCGGGTACAGATACGCAGTATTTT.

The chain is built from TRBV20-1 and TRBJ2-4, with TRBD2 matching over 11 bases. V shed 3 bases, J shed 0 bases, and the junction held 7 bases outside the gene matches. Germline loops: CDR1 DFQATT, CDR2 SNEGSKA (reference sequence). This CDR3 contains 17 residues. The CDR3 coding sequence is TGCAGTGCTAGCCCTAGCGGGGGGAACCTAGCCAAAAACATTCAGTACTTC. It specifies CSASPSGGNLAKNIQYF.

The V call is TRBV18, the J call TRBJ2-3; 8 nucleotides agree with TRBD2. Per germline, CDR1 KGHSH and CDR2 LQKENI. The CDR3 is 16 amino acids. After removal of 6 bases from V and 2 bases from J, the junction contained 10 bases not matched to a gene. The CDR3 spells CASSLTSAGDTDTQYF. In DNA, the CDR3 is TGTGCCAGCTCCCTAACATCAGCGGGGGACACAGATACGCAGTATTTT.

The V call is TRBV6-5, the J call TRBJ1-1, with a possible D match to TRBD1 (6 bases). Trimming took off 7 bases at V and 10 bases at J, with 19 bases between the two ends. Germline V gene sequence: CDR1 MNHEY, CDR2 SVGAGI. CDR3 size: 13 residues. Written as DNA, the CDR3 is TGTGCCAGCACTCGAGGGGGGGAGATCAGAGCTTTCTTT. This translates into CASTRGGEIRAFF.

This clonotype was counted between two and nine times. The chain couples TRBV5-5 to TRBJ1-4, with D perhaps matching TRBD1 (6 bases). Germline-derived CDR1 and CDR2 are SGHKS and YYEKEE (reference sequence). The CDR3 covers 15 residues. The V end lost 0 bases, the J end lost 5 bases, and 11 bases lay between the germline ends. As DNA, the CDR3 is TGTGCCAGCAGCTTGGCGGGGGCTAAGAATGAAAAACTGTTTTTT. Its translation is CASSLAGAKNEKLFF.

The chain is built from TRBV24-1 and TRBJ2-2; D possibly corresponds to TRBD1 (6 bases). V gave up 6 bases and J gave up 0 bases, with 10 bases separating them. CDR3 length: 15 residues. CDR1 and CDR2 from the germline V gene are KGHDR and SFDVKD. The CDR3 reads CATSRTDANTGELFF. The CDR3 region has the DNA TGTGCCACCAGTCGGACAGACGCGAACACCGGGGAGCTGTTTTTT.